This T cell receptor beta chain is drawn from a study of T cell clonotyping in hematopoietic cell transplantation. Overall study results and limits: Recipient TCR diversity dropped after transplant; expanded clonotypes rose from day 30 to 180. Few recipient clonotypes overlapped donors; over 95% were de novo at given depth. Without cell sorting, CD4 versus CD8 contributions remain unresolved.

In the case of this clone: Its antigen is still unknown.

The germline V gene encodes CDR1 SGHRS and CDR2 YFSETQ. The CDR3 sequence is 16 residues long. V gave up 0 bases and J gave up 8 bases, with 19 bases separating them. Clones were sequenced by immunoSEQ multiplex PCR, and TCRdb holds only the in-frame ones, with some missing. The table lists around 37,000 clones, roughly 96% of them singletons, with 0.75% to 1% in the top ten. The chain employs TRBV5-1 and TRBJ2-3; possible D gene TRBD1, 5 bases. The sequenced material came from peripheral blood mononuclear cells. The receptor was derived from a man aged 25-45 years in good health. Some clones in this sample may be carry-over from other donors' samples. The CDR3 here is CASSLEVVGQGGTQYF. The CDR3 nucleotides are TGCGCCAGCAGCTTGGAGGTAGTTGGGCAGGGTGGTACGCAGTATTTT.